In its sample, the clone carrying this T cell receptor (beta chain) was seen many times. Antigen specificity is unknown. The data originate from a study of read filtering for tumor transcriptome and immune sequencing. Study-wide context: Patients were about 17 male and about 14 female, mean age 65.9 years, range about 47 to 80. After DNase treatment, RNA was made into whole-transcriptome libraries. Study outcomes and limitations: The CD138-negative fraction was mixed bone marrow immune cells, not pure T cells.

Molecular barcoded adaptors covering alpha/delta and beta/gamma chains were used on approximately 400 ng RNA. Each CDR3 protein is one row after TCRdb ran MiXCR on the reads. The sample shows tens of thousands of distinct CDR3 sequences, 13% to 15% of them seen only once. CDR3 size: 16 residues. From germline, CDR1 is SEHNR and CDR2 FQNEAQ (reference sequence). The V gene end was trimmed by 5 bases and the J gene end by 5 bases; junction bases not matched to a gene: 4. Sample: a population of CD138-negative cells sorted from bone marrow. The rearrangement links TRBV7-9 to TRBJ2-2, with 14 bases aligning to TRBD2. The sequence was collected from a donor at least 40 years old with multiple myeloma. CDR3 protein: CASSAGLAGETGELFF. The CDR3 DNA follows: TGTGCCAGCAGCGCGGGACTAGCGGGAGAGACCGGGGAGCTGTTTTTT.